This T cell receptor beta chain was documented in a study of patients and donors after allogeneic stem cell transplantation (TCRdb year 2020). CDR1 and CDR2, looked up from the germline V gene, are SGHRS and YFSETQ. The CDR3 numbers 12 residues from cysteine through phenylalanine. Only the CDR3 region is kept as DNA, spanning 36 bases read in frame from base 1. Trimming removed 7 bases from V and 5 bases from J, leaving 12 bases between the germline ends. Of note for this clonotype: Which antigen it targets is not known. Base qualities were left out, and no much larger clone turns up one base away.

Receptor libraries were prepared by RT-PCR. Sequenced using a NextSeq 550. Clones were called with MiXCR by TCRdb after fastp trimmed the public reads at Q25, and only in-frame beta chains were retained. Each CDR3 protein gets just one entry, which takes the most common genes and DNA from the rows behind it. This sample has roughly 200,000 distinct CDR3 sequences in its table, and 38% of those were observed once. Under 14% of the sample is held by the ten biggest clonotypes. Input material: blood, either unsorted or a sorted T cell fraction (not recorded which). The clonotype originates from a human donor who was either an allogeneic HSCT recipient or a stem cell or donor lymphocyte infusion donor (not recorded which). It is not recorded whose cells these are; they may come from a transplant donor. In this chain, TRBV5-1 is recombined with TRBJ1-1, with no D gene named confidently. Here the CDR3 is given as CASSRPGTEAFF. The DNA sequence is TGCGCCAGCTCCCGGCCGGGAACTGAAGCTTTCTTT.